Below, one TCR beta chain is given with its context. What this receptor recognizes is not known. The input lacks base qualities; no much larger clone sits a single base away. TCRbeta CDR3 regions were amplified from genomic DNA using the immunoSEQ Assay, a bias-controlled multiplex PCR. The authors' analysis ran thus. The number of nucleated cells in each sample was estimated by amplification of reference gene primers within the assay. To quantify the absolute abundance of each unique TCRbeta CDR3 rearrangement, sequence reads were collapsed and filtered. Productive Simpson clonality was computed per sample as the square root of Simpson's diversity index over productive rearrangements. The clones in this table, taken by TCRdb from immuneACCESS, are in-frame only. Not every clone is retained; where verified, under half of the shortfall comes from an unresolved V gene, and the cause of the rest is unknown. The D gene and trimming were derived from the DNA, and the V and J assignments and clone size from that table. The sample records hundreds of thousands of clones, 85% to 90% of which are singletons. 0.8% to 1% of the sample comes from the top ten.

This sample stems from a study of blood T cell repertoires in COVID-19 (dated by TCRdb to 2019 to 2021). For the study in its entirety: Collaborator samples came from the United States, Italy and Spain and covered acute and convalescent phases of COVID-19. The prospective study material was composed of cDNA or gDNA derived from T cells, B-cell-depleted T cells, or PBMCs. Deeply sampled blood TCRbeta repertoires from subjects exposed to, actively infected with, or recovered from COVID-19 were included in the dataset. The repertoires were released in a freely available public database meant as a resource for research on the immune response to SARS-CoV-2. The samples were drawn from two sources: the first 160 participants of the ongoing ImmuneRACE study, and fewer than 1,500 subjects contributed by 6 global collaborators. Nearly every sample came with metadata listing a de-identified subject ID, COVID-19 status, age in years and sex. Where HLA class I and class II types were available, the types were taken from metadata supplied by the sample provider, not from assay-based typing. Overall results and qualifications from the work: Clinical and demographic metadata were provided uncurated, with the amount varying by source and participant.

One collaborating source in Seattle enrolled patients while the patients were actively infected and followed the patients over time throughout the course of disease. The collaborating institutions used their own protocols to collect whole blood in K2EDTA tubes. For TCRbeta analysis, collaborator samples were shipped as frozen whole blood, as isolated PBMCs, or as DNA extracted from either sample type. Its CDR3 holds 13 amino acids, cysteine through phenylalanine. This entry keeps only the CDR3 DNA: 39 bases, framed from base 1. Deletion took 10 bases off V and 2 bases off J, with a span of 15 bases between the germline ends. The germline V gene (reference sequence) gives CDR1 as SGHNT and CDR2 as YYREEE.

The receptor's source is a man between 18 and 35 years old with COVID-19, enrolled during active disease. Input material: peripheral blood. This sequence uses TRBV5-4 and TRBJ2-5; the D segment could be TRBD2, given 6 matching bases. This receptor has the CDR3 CASRTAGQETQYF. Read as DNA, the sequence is TGTGCCTCCCGGACGGCGGGACAAGAGACCCAGTACTTC. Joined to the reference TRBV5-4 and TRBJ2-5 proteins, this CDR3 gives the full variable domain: ETGVTQSPTHLIKTRGQQVTLRCSSQSGHNTVSWYQQALGQGPQFIFQYYREEENGRGNFPPRFSGLQFPNYSSELNVNALELDDSALYLCASRTAGQETQYFGPGTRLLVL.